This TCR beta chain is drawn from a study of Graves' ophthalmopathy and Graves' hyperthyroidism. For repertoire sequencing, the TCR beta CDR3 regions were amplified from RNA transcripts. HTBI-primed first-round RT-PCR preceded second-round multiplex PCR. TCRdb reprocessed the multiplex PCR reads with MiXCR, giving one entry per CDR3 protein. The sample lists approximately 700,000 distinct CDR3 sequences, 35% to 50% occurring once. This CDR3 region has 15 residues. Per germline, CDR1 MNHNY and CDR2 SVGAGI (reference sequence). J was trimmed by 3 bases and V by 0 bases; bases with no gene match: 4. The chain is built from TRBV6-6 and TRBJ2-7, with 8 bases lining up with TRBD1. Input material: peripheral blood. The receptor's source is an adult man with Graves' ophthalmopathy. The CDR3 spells CASSYSWTGIYEQYF. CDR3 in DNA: TGTGCCAGCAGTTACTCGTGGACAGGGATCTACGAGCAGTACTTC.